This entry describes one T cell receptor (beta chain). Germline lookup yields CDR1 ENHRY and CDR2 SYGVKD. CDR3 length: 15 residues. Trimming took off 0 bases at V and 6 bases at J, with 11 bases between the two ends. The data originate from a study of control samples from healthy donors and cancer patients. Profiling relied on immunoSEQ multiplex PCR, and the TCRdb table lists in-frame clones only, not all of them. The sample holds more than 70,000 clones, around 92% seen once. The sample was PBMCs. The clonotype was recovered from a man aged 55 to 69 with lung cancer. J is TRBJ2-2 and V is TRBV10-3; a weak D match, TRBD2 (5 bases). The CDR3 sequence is CAISESEGSSGELFF. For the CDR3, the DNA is TGTGCCATCAGTGAGTCTGAGGGTTCCTCCGGGGAGCTGTTTTTT.